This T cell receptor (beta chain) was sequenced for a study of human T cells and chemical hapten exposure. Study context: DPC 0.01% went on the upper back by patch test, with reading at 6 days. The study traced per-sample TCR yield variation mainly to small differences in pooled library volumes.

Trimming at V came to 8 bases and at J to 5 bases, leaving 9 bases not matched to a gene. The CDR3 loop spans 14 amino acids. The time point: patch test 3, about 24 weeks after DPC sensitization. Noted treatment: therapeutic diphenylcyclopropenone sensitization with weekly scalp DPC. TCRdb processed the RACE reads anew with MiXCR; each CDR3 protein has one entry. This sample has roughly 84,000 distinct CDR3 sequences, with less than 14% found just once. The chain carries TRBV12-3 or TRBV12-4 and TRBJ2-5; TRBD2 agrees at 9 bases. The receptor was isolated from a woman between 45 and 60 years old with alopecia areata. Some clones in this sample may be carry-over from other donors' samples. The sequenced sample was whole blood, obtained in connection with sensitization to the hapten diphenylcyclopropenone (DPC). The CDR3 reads CASSVAGASETQYF. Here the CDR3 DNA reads TGTGCCAGCTCCGTAGCGGGAGCGTCGGAGACCCAGTACTTC.